This entry lists 22 T cell receptor beta chains sequenced from one sample in a study of blood T cell repertoires in COVID-19. Profiling relied on immunoSEQ multiplex PCR, and the TCRdb table lists in-frame clones only, not all of them. The sample carries 150,000 or so clones, more than 70% recorded once. The sequenced sample was peripheral blood. All receptors come from a man aged 50-59 years with acute or convalescent COVID-19.

V usage is TRBV4-1 and J usage is TRBJ1-1; D is unresolved. Germline V lookup: CDR1 MGHRA, CDR2 YSYEKL. The V and J ends lost 1 base and 1 base respectively, with 16 bases between them. The CDR3 consists of 17 residues. The CDR3 loop is CASSQVPFGSRNTEAFF. CDR3 coding DNA: TGCGCCAGCAGCCAAGTCCCCTTTGGTTCGAGGAACACTGAAGCTTTCTTT.

The chain is built from TRBV3-1 (or the pseudogene TRBV3-2) and TRBJ2-7, with 8 bases aligning to TRBD2. Germline V gene lookup returns CDR1 LGHDT and CDR2 YNNKEL (reference sequence). After removal of 1 base from V and 6 bases from J, the junction contained 17 bases not matched to a gene. This CDR3 region has 18 residues. The CDR3 loop reads CASSQGLSGTPKAREQYF. The CDR3, as DNA: TGTGCCAGCAGCCAAGGGCTTAGCGGGACACCTAAAGCGCGCGAGCAGTACTTC.

The chain joins TRBV9 to TRBJ2-7, with 7 bases lining up with TRBD1. This CDR3 region has 15 residues. Germline loops: CDR1 SGDLS, CDR2 YYNGEE. Trimming at V came to 1 base and at J to 0 bases, leaving 4 bases not matched to a gene. The CDR3 sequence: CASSVTGESSYEQYF. CDR3 DNA sequence: TGTGCCAGCAGCGTAACAGGGGAGAGCTCCTACGAGCAGTACTTC.

The J gene is TRBJ2-3, the V gene TRBV30; TRBD2 aligns across 10 bases. After removal of 3 bases from V and 5 bases from J, the junction contained 11 bases not matched to a gene. Germline V gene sequence: CDR1 GTSNPN, CDR2 SVGIG (reference sequence). The CDR3 has 16 amino acids. The CDR3, as DNA: TGTGCCTGGAGCTTGGGGCTAGCGGGGGCCGGAGATACGCAGTATTTT. Residues: CAWSLGLAGAGDTQYF.

This chain uses TRBV6-5 with TRBJ1-1, with 8 bases matching TRBD1. The ends lost 2 bases at V and 5 bases at J; junction bases unmatched: 7. The CDR3 is made up of 15 amino acids. CDR1 is MNHEY, CDR2 SVGAGI, per germline. In nucleotides, the CDR3 is TGTGCCAGCAGTTACGAAGGACAGGGAAGGACTGAAGCTTTCTTT. Protein: CASSYEGQGRTEAFF.

The V and J genes are TRBV3-1 (or the pseudogene TRBV3-2) and TRBJ2-7; D is uncertain. V gave up 5 bases and J gave up 4 bases, with 9 bases separating them. The CDR3 loop spans 12 amino acids. Germline CDR1 and CDR2: LGHDT and YNNKEL (reference sequence). This CDR3 reads CASSFSLYEQYF. In DNA, the CDR3 is TGTGCCAGCAGCTTTTCCCTATACGAGCAGTACTTC.

The CDR3 loop is CASSLSWLAGGPDYTEQFF. In nucleotides, the CDR3 is TGTGCCAGCAGCTTAAGTTGGCTAGCGGGAGGGCCGGATTATACGGAGCAGTTCTTC. This chain links TRBV7-9 with TRBJ2-1, with 12 nucleotides matching TRBD2. J gave up 10 bases and V 2 bases, and 18 bases lay outside the gene matches. The CDR3 covers 19 residues. CDR1 SEHNR and CDR2 FQNEAQ come from the germline V gene (reference sequence).

CDR3: CASSLDHLNTEAFF. Here the CDR3 DNA reads TGTGCCAGCAGCCTAGATCATTTGAACACTGAAGCTTTCTTT. V and J are TRBV5-5 and TRBJ1-1; no clear D gene. V lost 4 bases, J lost 0 bases, and 10 bases lay in between. The germline CDR1 and CDR2 sequences are SGHKS and YYEKEE (reference sequence). CDR3 size: 14 residues.

The gene calls are TRBV7-6 and TRBJ2-2, with 7 bases aligning to TRBD1. Germline loops: CDR1 SGHVS, CDR2 FNYEAQ. The V gene end was trimmed by 2 bases and the J gene end by 6 bases; junction bases not matched to a gene: 12. The CDR3 is 17 amino acids. The CDR3 DNA follows: TGTGCCAGCAGCTTATGGTGGGGCAGGGGGAAGTCCGGGGAGCTGTTTTTT. Protein: CASSLWWGRGKSGELFF. Full variable domain (missing parts from reference TRBV7-6 and TRBJ2-2): GAGVSQSPRYKVTKRGQDVALRCDPISGHVSLYWYRQALGQGPEFLTYFNYEAQQDKSGLPNDRFSAERPEGSISTLTIQRTEQRDSAMYRCASSLWWGRGKSGELFFGEGSRLTVL.

The rearrangement joins TRBV5-1 to TRBJ2-3, with 12 positions matching TRBD2. Trimming removed 0 bases from V and 4 bases from J; junction bases left unmatched: 6. This CDR3 is built from 17 residues. Per the germline V gene, CDR1 is SGHRS and CDR2 is YFSETQ. CDR3 sequence reads: CASSLGLAGVRADTQYF. CDR3 bases: TGCGCCAGCAGCTTGGGACTAGCGGGAGTCAGAGCAGATACGCAGTATTTT.

The J gene is TRBJ1-1, the V gene TRBV11-2, with 12 bases fitting TRBD1. Trimming at V came to 6 bases and at J to 6 bases, leaving 11 bases not matched to a gene. Germline CDR1 SGHAT, CDR2 FQNNGV. The CDR3 extends over 16 amino acids. In DNA, the CDR3 is TGTGCCAGCAGTCGTGGGACAGGGGGCGAAGGCCCTGAAGCTTTCTTT. This gives the protein CASSRGTGGEGPEAFF.

The chain couples TRBV18 to TRBJ1-6, with 9 positions matching TRBD1. This CDR3 is 14 amino acids long. V lost 3 bases to trimming and J lost 9 bases; unmatched junction nucleotides: 3. Per germline, CDR1 KGHSH and CDR2 LQKENI. CDR3 DNA sequence: TGTGCCAGCTCACCGGACAGGGGTTCTTCACCCCTCCACTTT. Its translation is CASSPDRGSSPLHF.

This chain connects TRBV11-1 to TRBJ1-1, with 7 positions matching TRBD1. Germline V lookup: CDR1 SGHAT, CDR2 FQDESV (reference sequence). J lost 1 base, V lost 5 bases, and 7 bases had no gene match. This CDR3 comprises 15 residues. CDR3 sequence: CASSPLGQKNTEAFF. As DNA, the CDR3 is TGTGCCAGCAGCCCATTGGGACAGAAGAACACTGAAGCTTTCTTT. Full variable domain (remainder filled in from reference TRBV11-1 and TRBJ1-1): EAEVAQSPRYKITEKSQAVAFWCDPISGHATLYWYRQILGQGPELLVQFQDESVVDDSQLPKDRFSAERLKGVDSTLKIQPAELGDSAMYLCASSPLGQKNTEAFFGQGTRLTVV.

The chain joins TRBV11-2 to TRBJ2-1; 10 bases fit TRBD2. The germline CDR1 and CDR2 sequences are SGHAT and FQNNGV. Unmatched junction bases numbered 7, after V lost 5 bases and J lost 9 bases. The CDR3 has 14 amino acids. CDR3 sequence (DNA): TGTGCCAGCAGCCGAGCGGGAGGGCTCGGTGAGCAGTTCTTC. Residues: CASSRAGGLGEQFF.

The J gene is TRBJ1-4, the V gene TRBV7-2; weak D call: TRBD1 (6 bases). V shed 1 base and J shed 4 bases, with 13 bases lying between them. CDR1 and CDR2 (germline): SGHTA, FQGNSA. This CDR3 is 16 amino acids long. The CDR3 coding sequence is TGTGCCAGCAGCTTAGGGGCGACAGGTCTTAATGAAAAACTGTTTTTT. Translation: CASSLGATGLNEKLFF.

This rearrangement joins TRBV13 to TRBJ2-2; TRBD1 agrees at 7 bases. This CDR3 has 17 residues. CDR1 is PRHDT, CDR2 FYEKMQ, per germline (reference sequence). Unmatched junction bases numbered 8, after V lost 4 bases and J lost 0 bases. CDR3: CASSSPTGLANTGELFF. The CDR3 DNA reads as TGTGCCAGCAGCTCGCCGACAGGGCTTGCGAACACCGGGGAGCTGTTTTTT.

The table lists this clone with a few counts. This chain's CDR3 is CASSGHRTSGANVLTF. CDR3 nucleotide sequence: TGTGCCAGCAGCGGACACCGAACCTCTGGGGCCAACGTCCTGACTTTC. The chain links TRBV7-8 to TRBJ2-6; D possibly corresponds to TRBD1 (5 bases). CDR1 SGHVS and CDR2 FQNEAQ come from the germline V gene. The CDR3 contains 16 residues. Trimming stripped 5 bases from V and 0 bases from J, with 11 bases between.

The rearrangement uses TRBV18 and TRBJ2-1, with 10 bases fitting TRBD2. CDR1 is KGHSH and CDR2 is LQKENI in the germline V gene. The CDR3 sequence is 15 residues long. J was trimmed by 9 bases and V by 3 bases; bases with no gene match: 8. The CDR3 sequence is CASSPRSGGAGEQFF. The CDR3 nucleotides read TGTGCCAGCTCACCCCGCAGCGGGGGGGCCGGTGAGCAGTTCTTC.

The J gene is TRBJ2-5, the V gene TRBV5-1; D may be TRBD2 (6 bases). CDR1 and CDR2 from the germline V gene are SGHRS and YFSETQ. CDR3 length equals 16 residues. V dropped 4 bases and J dropped 1 base, with 17 bases sitting between them. CDR3 sequence: CASSKDGGLRQETQYF. The CDR3 DNA sequence: TGCGCCAGCAGCAAGGACGGGGGACTTCGCCAAGAGACCCAGTACTTC.

This chain joins TRBV7-9 and TRBJ2-7; 7 nucleotides align to TRBD1. The CDR3 covers 13 residues. Germline CDR1 SEHNR, CDR2 FQNEAQ (reference sequence). V lost 8 bases to trimming and J lost 2 bases; unmatched junction nucleotides: 6. CDR3 in amino acids: CASAVQGTYEQYF. The DNA of the CDR3 is TGTGCCAGCGCTGTACAGGGGACCTACGAGCAGTACTTC.

The rearrangement joins TRBV27 to TRBJ1-4; possibly TRBD1 for D (6 bases). V was trimmed by 4 bases and J by 8 bases, leaving 14 bases between them. Germline V lookup: CDR1 MNHEY, CDR2 SMNVEV (reference sequence). This CDR3 is built from 14 residues. The CDR3: CASSYTGSWEKLFF. CDR3 nucleotides: TGTGCCAGCAGTTATACAGGGTCTTGGGAAAAACTGTTTTTT.

The chain recombines TRBV9 with TRBJ1-2; no clear D gene. Trimming took 0 bases from V and 4 from J, leaving 10 bases between them. The germline V gene has CDR1 SGDLS and CDR2 YYNGEE. The CDR3 contains 14 residues. CDR3 coding DNA: TGTGCCAGCAGCGTAGGAAATCGAGGCTATGGCTACACCTTC. Translation: CASSVGNRGYGYTF.